These T cell receptor beta chains were read from a single sample in a study of T cell responses to AZD1222 COVID-19 vaccine. Data came from immunoSEQ multiplex PCR; TCRdb stores just in-frame clones and leaves some out. In the table there are 140,000 to 150,000 clones, roughly 86% of which are singletons. Source: peripheral blood, taken 28 days after the second dose of the MenACWY control vaccine. The receptors were gathered from an adult who received the MenACWY meningococcal vaccine as a control. The conserved cysteine and the conserved F or W are not part of the CDR3 here.

j_gene: TRBJ2-4; v_gene: TRBV21-1; len: 19; CDR3aa: ASSNSPVLGTAILAKNIQY
j_gene: TRBJ2-1; v_gene: TRBV5-1; len: 12; CDR3aa: ASAGTGTYNEQF
j_gene: TRBJ1-1; v_gene: TRBV7-9; len: 11; CDR3aa: ASSLDRNTEAF
j_gene: TRBJ1-6; v_gene: TRBV3-1/TRBV3-2; len: 11; CDR3aa: ASSQGARTPLH
j_gene: TRBJ2-5; v_gene: TRBV6-2/TRBV6-3; len: 12; CDR3aa: ASSPPAGQRTQY
j_gene: TRBJ1-2; v_gene: TRBV12-3/TRBV12-4; len: 11; CDR3aa: ASRAENRGGYT
j_gene: TRBJ2-1; v_gene: TRBV9; len: 15; CDR3aa: ASSVFRTSGRANEQF
j_gene: TRBJ1-3; v_gene: TRBV23-1; len: 18; CDR3aa: ASSHYRDRAMKARGNTIY
j_gene: TRBJ2-6; v_gene: TRBV19; len: 13; CDR3aa: ASSIGGSGANVLT
j_gene: TRBJ1-5; v_gene: TRBV3-1/TRBV3-2; len: 13; CDR3aa: ASSRAGNSNQPQH
j_gene: TRBJ2-7; v_gene: TRBV18; len: 12; CDR3aa: ASSTSSGPYEQY
j_gene: TRBJ1-1; v_gene: TRBV11-3; len: 12; CDR3aa: ASSKGSWGTEAF
j_gene: TRBJ2-3; v_gene: TRBV24-1; len: 13; CDR3aa: ATSDRRGGTDTQY
j_gene: TRBJ2-7; v_gene: TRBV7-9; len: 10; CDR3aa: ASSSYPYEQY
j_gene: TRBJ2-3; v_gene: TRBV4-3; len: 14; CDR3aa: ASSQGDLQGTDTQY
j_gene: TRBJ1-1; v_gene: TRBV28; len: 11; CDR3aa: ASIERGRTEAF
j_gene: TRBJ1-4; v_gene: TRBV19; len: 13; CDR3aa: ASSMRTATNEKLF
j_gene: TRBJ1-2; v_gene: TRBV19; len: 11; CDR3aa: ASRPAPNYGYT
j_gene: TRBJ1-1; v_gene: TRBV3-1/TRBV3-2; len: 13; CDR3aa: ASSQTQAGDGRAF
j_gene: TRBJ2-5; v_gene: TRBV12-3/TRBV12-4; len: 9; CDR3aa: ASSFQETQY
j_gene: TRBJ2-5; v_gene: TRBV9; len: 12; CDR3aa: ASSPTGGRETQY
j_gene: TRBJ1-4; v_gene: TRBV9; len: 14; CDR3aa: ASSVGAADGSEKLF
j_gene: TRBJ1-2; v_gene: TRBV23-1; len: 21; CDR3aa: ASSQECALISRDRVPEGDGYT
j_gene: TRBJ2-7; v_gene: TRBV6-5; len: 13; CDR3aa: ASSFLGGRSYEQY
j_gene: TRBJ2-7; v_gene: TRBV28; len: 14; CDR3aa: ASRRTVGIASYEQY
j_gene: TRBJ1-2; v_gene: TRBV4-3; len: 13; CDR3aa: ASSQDQVGIYGYT
j_gene: TRBJ2-3; v_gene: TRBV4-3; len: 14; CDR3aa: ASSQDPPRLGDTQY
j_gene: TRBJ1-1; v_gene: TRBV5-1; len: 12; CDR3aa: ASTERGHGTEAF
j_gene: TRBJ2-1; v_gene: TRBV6-6; len: 12; CDR3aa: ASSRSGGHNEQF
j_gene: TRBJ2-2; v_gene: TRBV27; len: 15; CDR3aa: ASSSTLSGSWTGELF
j_gene: TRBJ2-3; v_gene: TRBV4-1; len: 10; CDR3aa: ASSLGTDTQY
j_gene: TRBJ1-2; v_gene: TRBV24-1; len: 12; CDR3aa: ATSDPIGQTGYT
j_gene: TRBJ2-3; v_gene: TRBV19; len: 12; CDR3aa: ASSTRQFTDTQY
j_gene: TRBJ2-7; v_gene: TRBV5-1; len: 13; CDR3aa: ASTMTSGSSREQY
j_gene: TRBJ1-1; v_gene: TRBV2; len: 13; CDR3aa: ASSRQGAPNTEAF
j_gene: TRBJ1-1; v_gene: TRBV6-2/TRBV6-3; len: 11; CDR3aa: ASSRQSNTEAF
j_gene: TRBJ2-1; v_gene: TRBV15; len: 11; CDR3aa: ATSRVDIREQF
j_gene: TRBJ1-4; v_gene: TRBV24-1; len: 13; CDR3aa: ATSGGTGDNEKLF
j_gene: TRBJ2-5; v_gene: TRBV2; len: 12; CDR3aa: ASSEPYSHKTQY
j_gene: TRBJ1-1; v_gene: TRBV2; len: 14; CDR3aa: ASSEALWSRRTEAF
j_gene: TRBJ1-1; v_gene: TRBV19; len: 11; CDR3aa: ASSIDSGTEAF
j_gene: TRBJ1-6; v_gene: TRBV11-3; len: 13; CDR3aa: ASSPVGHGNSPLH
j_gene: TRBJ2-2; v_gene: TRBV18; len: 13; CDR3aa: ASSPSQGNTGELF
j_gene: TRBJ1-1; v_gene: TRBV11-3; len: 13; CDR3aa: ASSLVPRINTEAF